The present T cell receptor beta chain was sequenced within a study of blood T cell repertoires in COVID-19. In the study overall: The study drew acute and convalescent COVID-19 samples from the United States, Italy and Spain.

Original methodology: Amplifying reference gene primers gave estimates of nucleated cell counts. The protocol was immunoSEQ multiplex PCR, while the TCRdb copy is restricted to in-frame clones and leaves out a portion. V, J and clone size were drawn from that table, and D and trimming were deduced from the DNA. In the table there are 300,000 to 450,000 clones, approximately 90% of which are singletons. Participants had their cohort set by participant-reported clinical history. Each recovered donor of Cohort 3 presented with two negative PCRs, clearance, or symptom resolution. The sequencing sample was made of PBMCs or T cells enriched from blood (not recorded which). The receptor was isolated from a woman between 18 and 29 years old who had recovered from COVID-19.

CDR3 sequence: CASRRFGTSGGPPSYNEQFF. Here the CDR3 DNA reads TGTGCCAGCCGCCGCTTCGGCACTAGCGGGGGGCCCCCCTCCTACAATGAGCAGTTCTTC. V and J are TRBV18 and TRBJ2-1; TRBD2 agrees at 12 bases. Germline CDR1 and CDR2: KGHSH and LQKENI. This CDR3 comprises 20 residues. The J segment lost 0 bases and the V segment lost 8 bases, leaving 17 bases of the junction unmatched.